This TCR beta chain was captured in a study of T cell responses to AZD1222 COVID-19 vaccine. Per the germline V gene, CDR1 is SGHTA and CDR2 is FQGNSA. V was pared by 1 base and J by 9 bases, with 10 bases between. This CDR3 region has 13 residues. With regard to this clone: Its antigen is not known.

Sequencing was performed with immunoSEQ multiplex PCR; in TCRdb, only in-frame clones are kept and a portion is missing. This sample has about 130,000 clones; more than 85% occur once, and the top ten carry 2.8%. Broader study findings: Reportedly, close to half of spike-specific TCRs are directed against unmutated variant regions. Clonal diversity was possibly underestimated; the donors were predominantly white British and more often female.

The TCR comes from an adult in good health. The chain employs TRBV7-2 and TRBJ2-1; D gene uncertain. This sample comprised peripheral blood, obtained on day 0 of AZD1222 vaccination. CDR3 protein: CASSLVSTAEQFF. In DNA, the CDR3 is TGTGCCAGCAGCTTAGTGTCGACGGCTGAGCAGTTCTTC.